The clone carrying this TCR beta chain was picked up a small number of times. Clones were sequenced by immunoSEQ multiplex PCR, and TCRdb holds only the in-frame ones, with some missing. This table holds roughly 250,000 clones, approximately 89% found once. Germline trimming cut 3 bases from V and 4 bases from J; bases unmatched to any gene: 5. The CDR3 runs 14 residues. Germline V gene sequence: CDR1 SGHAT, CDR2 FQNNGV. These data come from a study of blood T cell repertoires in COVID-19. The V gene is TRBV11-2, the J gene TRBJ2-7, with TRBD2 identical over 8 bases. Sequenced: peripheral blood. The receptor comes from a woman aged 45-65 years with acute or convalescent COVID-19. The CDR3 bases are TGTGCCAGCAGCTTGGGAGCGGGAGTATACGAGCAGTACTTC. It specifies CASSLGAGVYEQYF.